The 17 T cell receptor beta chains below come from one sample, sequenced in a study of blood T cell repertoires in COVID-19. Libraries were prepared by immunoSEQ multiplex PCR; TCRdb keeps only in-frame clonotypes and omits some of them. Of around 270,000 clones in the sample, about 83% were seen once. The sequencing input was peripheral blood. Receptors originate from a woman in her 40s who had recovered from COVID-19.

This chain connects TRBV5-1 to TRBJ2-3; D gene uncertain. In germline, CDR1 is SGHRS, CDR2 YFSETQ. This CDR3 is 14 amino acids long. V was cut by 0 bases and J by 2 bases, with 7 bases left in between. The CDR3 sequence: CASSLVQFTDTQYF. The CDR3 nucleotides read TGCGCCAGCAGCTTGGTGCAGTTCACAGATACGCAGTATTTT.

This chain connects TRBV5-1 to TRBJ1-2; 7 nucleotides match TRBD1. Germline V gene sequence: CDR1 SGHRS, CDR2 YFSETQ. V lost 0 bases and J lost 4; bases outside the gene matches: 6. This CDR3 is 15 amino acids long. The CDR3 nucleotides are TGCGCCAGCAGCTTGGAGGGACAGAGATTCTATGGCTACACCTTC. Its translation: CASSLEGQRFYGYTF.

The chain is built from TRBV5-1 and TRBJ1-4, with unresolved D. From germline, CDR1 is SGHRS and CDR2 YFSETQ. This CDR3 spans 14 amino acids. V was cut by 4 bases and J by 8 bases, with 15 bases left in between. The CDR3 sequence is CASSRDVGSEKLFF. The CDR3 DNA follows: TGCGCCAGCAGCCGTGATGTCGGTTCAGAAAAACTGTTTTTT.

The chain uses TRBV18 and TRBJ2-7, with 9 nucleotides matching TRBD1. The junction had 11 bases not matched to a gene; V was cut back by 2 bases and J by 9 bases. The CDR3 runs to 15 residues. Germline V lookup: CDR1 KGHSH, CDR2 LQKENI. As DNA, the CDR3 is TGTGCCAGCTCACCAGAAGGACAGGGGAGTCAAGGGCAGTACTTC. It encodes CASSPEGQGSQGQYF.

The rearrangement links TRBV9 to TRBJ1-6; D possibly corresponds to TRBD1 (5 bases). In germline, CDR1 is SGDLS, CDR2 YYNGEE. V was pared by 3 bases and J by 9 bases, with 13 bases between. The CDR3 runs 14 residues. As DNA, the CDR3 is TGTGCCAGCAGCGACGGGGAGGGGACTTCACCCCTCCACTTT. Protein sequence: CASSDGEGTSPLHF. Full variable domain (rest looked up from reference TRBV9 and TRBJ1-6): DSGVTQTPKHLITATGQRVTLRCSPRSGDLSVYWYQQSLDQGLQFLIQYYNGEERAKGNILERFSAQQFPDLHSELNLSSLELGDSALYFCASSDGEGTSPLHFGNGTRLTVT.

Notes on this clone: The sample contains more than one DNA sequence encoding this CDR3. The chain is built from TRBV11-2 and TRBJ2-5; TRBD1 matches at 7 bases. The V segment lost 3 bases and the J segment 3 bases; nucleotides outside the gene matches: 1. The germline gives CDR1 SGHAT, CDR2 FQNNGV. The CDR3 runs to 13 residues. The CDR3 DNA sequence: TGTGCCAGCAGCTTGACAGGGAAAGAGACCCAGTACTTC. This gives the protein CASSLTGKETQYF.

The rearrangement uses TRBV11-2 and TRBJ1-1; D unclear. This CDR3 region has 15 residues. V was shortened by 6 bases and J by 0 bases, with 14 bases between the two germline ends. Germline CDR1 SGHAT, CDR2 FQNNGV. The CDR3 DNA is TGTGCCAGCAGTTCACCAGCGATTATGAACACTGAAGCTTTCTTT. Translating gives CASSSPAIMNTEAFF.

The chain couples TRBV28 to TRBJ2-6, with D possibly TRBD2 on 5 matching bases. The CDR3 is 16 amino acids. Germline lookup yields CDR1 MDHEN and CDR2 SYDVKM. Trimming stripped 3 bases from V and 0 bases from J, with 9 bases between. CDR3 sequence reads: CASSLEGSSGANVLTF. The CDR3 DNA is TGTGCCAGCAGTTTGGAAGGGAGCTCTGGGGCCAACGTCCTGACTTTC.

The chain combines TRBV9 with TRBJ1-3; 7 bases agree with TRBD1. This CDR3 has 18 residues. V was clipped by 3 bases and J by 4 bases; unmatched bases: 16. Per the germline V gene, CDR1 is SGDLS and CDR2 is YYNGEE. CDR3 in DNA: TGTGCCAGCAGCGCAAACCGGGACAGCCCACGAAGGGGAAACACCATATATTTT. Translating gives CASSANRDSPRRGNTIYF.

The rearrangement links TRBV4-1 to TRBJ2-3; 7 nucleotides align to TRBD1. V shed 4 bases and J 1 base; nucleotides not matched to a gene: 11. The CDR3 spans 17 residues. Looked up from germline, CDR1 is MGHRA and CDR2 is YSYEKL. CDR3 in amino acids: CASSLIDRVRRTDTQYF. The CDR3 bases are TGCGCCAGCAGCCTTATCGACAGGGTAAGGCGCACAGATACGCAGTATTTT.

The V gene is TRBV7-9, the J gene TRBJ1-2; 10 nucleotides align to TRBD1. The CDR3 has 15 amino acids. V shed 1 base and J 3 bases; nucleotides not matched to a gene: 2. Germline V gene sequence: CDR1 SEHNR, CDR2 FQNEAQ (reference sequence). Written as DNA, the CDR3 is TGTGCCAGCAGCTTAGGACAGGGGGCAGACTATGGCTACACCTTC. Translated: CASSLGQGADYGYTF. Drawing the rest from reference TRBV7-9 and TRBJ1-2, the complete variable domain is DTGVSQNPRHKITKRGQNVTFRCDPISEHNRLYWYRQTLGQGPEFLTYFQNEAQLEKSRLLSDRFSAERPKGSFSTLEIQRTEQGDSAMYLCASSLGQGADYGYTFGSGTRLTVV.

This clone was detected only once. This chain uses TRBV19 with TRBJ1-5, with a weak D call TRBD1 (6 bases). This CDR3 has 16 residues. The germline V gene encodes CDR1 LNHDA and CDR2 SQIVND (reference sequence). V was clipped by 1 base and J by 0 bases, with 10 bases between them. This CDR3 is CASSIGGPGSNQPQHF. The CDR3 coding sequence is TGTGCCAGTAGTATAGGGGGGCCCGGTAGCAATCAGCCCCAGCATTTT.

This chain joins TRBV30 and TRBJ1-2, with D perhaps TRBD1 (6 bases). CDR1 is GTSNPN, CDR2 SVGIG, per germline (reference sequence). The V end lost 7 bases, the J end lost 4 bases, and 16 bases lay between the germline ends. There are 13 residues in the CDR3. Written as DNA, the CDR3 is TGTGCCTTCCGGGCAGGGGATCCCTATGGCTACACCTTC. It is translated as CAFRAGDPYGYTF.

This clone was counted a single time. This chain uses TRBV30 with TRBJ1-1, with 7 positions matching TRBD1. This CDR3 contains 13 residues. V trimming: 3 bases; J trimming: 10 bases; junction bases outside the gene matches: 11. Germline V gene data show CDR1 as GTSNPN and CDR2 as SVGIG (reference sequence). The CDR3 sequence: CAWSRDSEAGAFF. The CDR3 DNA follows: TGTGCCTGGAGCCGGGACAGCGAGGCTGGAGCTTTCTTT.

The chain links TRBV18 to TRBJ2-1; TRBD1 agrees at 8 bases. V lost 0 bases to trimming and J lost 7 bases; unmatched junction nucleotides: 11. The CDR3 is 17 amino acids. The germline gives CDR1 KGHSH, CDR2 LQKENI. This CDR3 reads CASSPPTGASLGNEQFF. The CDR3 region has the DNA TGTGCCAGCTCACCACCGACAGGGGCCTCGCTGGGGAATGAGCAGTTCTTC.

The gene calls are TRBV6-5 and TRBJ1-2; tentatively, D is TRBD1 (6 bases). The CDR3 spans 14 residues. The V and J ends lost 7 bases and 2 bases respectively, with 14 bases between them. Germline V gene sequence: CDR1 MNHEY, CDR2 SVGAGI. CDR3 in DNA: TGTGCCAGCATTGCGACAGGAGCCAACTATGGCTACACCTTC. Translated, it gives CASIATGANYGYTF.

This clone has only one observation. The CDR3 bases are TGTGCCAGCAGTCCCATGAGGCAAGCGGCGAACACCGGGGAGCTGTTTTTT. Translated: CASSPMRQAANTGELFF. V and J are TRBV2 and TRBJ2-2; maybe TRBD2 (5 bases). Germline CDR1 SNHLY, CDR2 FYNNEI. Trimming removed 5 bases at V and 0 bases at J, with 16 bases between. The CDR3 sequence is 17 residues long.